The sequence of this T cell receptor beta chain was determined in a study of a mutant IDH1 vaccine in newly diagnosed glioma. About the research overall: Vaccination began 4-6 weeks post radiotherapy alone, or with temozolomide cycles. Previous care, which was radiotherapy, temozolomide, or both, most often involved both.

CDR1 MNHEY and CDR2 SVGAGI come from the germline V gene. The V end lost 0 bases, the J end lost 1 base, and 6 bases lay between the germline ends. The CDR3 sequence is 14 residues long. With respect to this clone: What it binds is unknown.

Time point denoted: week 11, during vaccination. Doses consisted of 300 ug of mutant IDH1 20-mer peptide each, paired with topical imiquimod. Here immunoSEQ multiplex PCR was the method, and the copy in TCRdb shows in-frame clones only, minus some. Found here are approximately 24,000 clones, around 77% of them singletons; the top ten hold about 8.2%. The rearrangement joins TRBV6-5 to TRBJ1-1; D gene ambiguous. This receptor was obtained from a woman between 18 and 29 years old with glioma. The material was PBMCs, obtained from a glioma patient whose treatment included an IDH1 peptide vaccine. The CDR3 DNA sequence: TGTGCCAGCAGTTACTCCGGGAGGAACACTGAAGCTTTCTTT. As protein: CASSYSGRNTEAFF.